One sample yielded the 8 T cell receptor beta chains listed below, sequenced in a study of cytomegalovirus exposure and HLA in healthy donors. This PCR relied on a set of 60 Vbeta primers and 13 Jbeta primers. Assay: immunoSEQ multiplex PCR; the TCRdb copy retains only in-frame clones and omits some. Counted here are around 130,000 clones, around 85% occurring once; the ten biggest clones make up under 7%. Sequencing input: PBMCs. Source of these receptors: a woman in her 30s in good health and CMV-seropositive.

The chain carries TRBV10-3 and TRBJ1-1; perhaps TRBD1 as D (6 bases). The CDR3 has 12 amino acids. Trimming pared 5 bases from V and 7 bases from J, leaving 11 bases between. Germline CDR1 reads ENHRY; CDR2 reads SYGVKD. For the CDR3, the DNA is TGTGCCATCAGTAGCAGGGGCTTTGAAGCTTTCTTT. This translates into CAISSRGFEAFF.

The chain links TRBV1 to TRBJ1-5. TRBV1 is designated a pseudogene. The CDR3 is 16 residues long. The CDR3 coding sequence is TGCACCAGCAGCCAAGAACGGGAAGCCCACAATCAGCCCCAGCATTTT. It translates to CTSSQEREAHNQPQHF.

V gene TRBV12-2 combines with J gene TRBJ1-2; TRBD1 was called by the table and not checked on the DNA. TRBV12-2 is a pseudogene segment. The CDR3 loop spans 15 amino acids. CDR3 region: CASRHPFPGTEGYTF. In nucleotides, the CDR3 is TGTGCAAGTCGCCACCCTTTCCCCGGGACAGAAGGCTACACCTTC.

The rearrangement links TRBV6-5 to TRBJ1-1; D not resolved. The germline V gene encodes CDR1 MNHEY and CDR2 SVGAGI. Trimming took 7 bases from V and 6 from J, leaving 9 bases between them. CDR3 size: 11 residues. The CDR3 here is CASTYFSEAFF. The DNA for the CDR3 is TGTGCCAGCACCTACTTCTCTGAAGCTTTCTTT.

The chain recombines TRBV28 with TRBJ1-5, with 11 bases lining up with TRBD1. Germline trimming cut 3 bases from V and 10 bases from J; bases unmatched to any gene: 5. The CDR3 is 14 residues long. Germline V gene data show CDR1 as MDHEN and CDR2 as SYDVKM. CDR3 region: CASSLGQGVPPQHF. In nucleotides, the CDR3 is TGTGCCAGCAGTTTGGGACAGGGGGTCCCCCCCCAGCATTTT. Combining the CDR3 with reference TRBV28 and TRBJ1-5 gives the whole variable domain DVKVTQSSRYLVKRTGEKVFLECVQDMDHENMFWYRQDPGLGLRLIYFSYDVKMKEKGDIPEGYSVSREKKERFSLILESASTNQTSMYLCASSLGQGVPPQHFGDGTRLSIL.

The V gene is TRBV5-3, the J gene TRBJ2-7, with 7 positions matching TRBD1. TRBV5-3 is flagged as an ORF with uncertain function. This CDR3 comprises 12 residues. V was pared by 7 bases and J by 5 bases, with 6 bases of the junction left unmatched. This CDR3 reads CARLRGTHEQYF. CDR3 sequence (DNA): TGTGCCAGACTCAGGGGGACCCACGAGCAGTACTTC.

V is TRBV10-3 and J is TRBJ2-5; TRBD2 might be the D (6 bases). Germline values: CDR1 ENHRY, CDR2 SYGVKD. The CDR3 runs 14 residues. The ends were cut back, 8 bases at V and 2 bases at J, with 15 bases in the middle. The CDR3 DNA reads as TGTGCCATCCGGGACTCCCCGACGCAAGAGACCCAGTACTTC. Translating gives CAIRDSPTQETQYF.

This chain connects TRBV5-6 to TRBJ2-1; D is ambiguous. CDR3 size: 13 residues. V lost 0 bases to trimming and J lost 4 bases, with 5 bases between them. CDR1 is SGHDT and CDR2 is YYEEEE in the germline V gene. CDR3 bases: TGTGCCAGCAGCTTGGACTATTACAATGAGCAGTTCTTC. Translating gives CASSLDYYNEQFF.